The clone carrying this TCR beta chain came up once. CDR3 size: 13 residues. J lost 8 bases, V lost 6 bases, and 8 bases had no gene match. Germline values: CDR1 MNHEY, CDR2 SVGAGI. Self-reported history from a screening survey and questionnaire set each donor's cohort. Among Cohort 3 donors, those recovered had two negative PCRs, clearance, or symptom resolution. These data come from a study of blood T cell repertoires in COVID-19. Study overall: From T cells, B-cell-depleted T cells, or PBMCs came the material, which was cDNA or gDNA.

Repertoires were generated with immunoSEQ multiplex PCR, while TCRdb's copy carries only in-frame clones and drops some. The sample records under 500,000 clones, roughly nine tenths being singletons. This receptor was obtained from a man aged 25 to 40 who had recovered from COVID-19. The rearrangement joins TRBV6-5 to TRBJ1-2; 8 bases map to TRBD1. Sequencing input: PBMCs or T cells enriched from blood (not recorded which). The CDR3: CASREPDRVGYTF. CDR3 bases: TGTGCCAGCAGGGAGCCGGACAGGGTAGGCTACACCTTC.